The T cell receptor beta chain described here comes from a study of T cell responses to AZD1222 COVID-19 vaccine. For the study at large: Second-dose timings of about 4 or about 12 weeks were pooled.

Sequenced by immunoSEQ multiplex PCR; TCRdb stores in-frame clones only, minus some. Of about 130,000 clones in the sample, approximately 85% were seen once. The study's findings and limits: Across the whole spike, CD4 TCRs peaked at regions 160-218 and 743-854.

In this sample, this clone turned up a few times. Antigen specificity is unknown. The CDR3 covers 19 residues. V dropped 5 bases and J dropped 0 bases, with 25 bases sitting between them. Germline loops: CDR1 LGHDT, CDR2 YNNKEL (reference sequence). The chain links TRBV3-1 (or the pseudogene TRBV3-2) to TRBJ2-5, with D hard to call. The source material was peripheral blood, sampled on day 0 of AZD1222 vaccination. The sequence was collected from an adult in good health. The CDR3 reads CASSKGRTNVWKNQETQYF. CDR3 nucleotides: TGTGCCAGCAGCAAAGGGCGGACCAATGTCTGGAAGAACCAAGAGACCCAGTACTTC.